This T cell receptor beta chain emerged from a study of T cells after yellow fever vaccination. Each CDR3 protein gets one entry after TCRdb re-called the 5' RACE reads with MiXCR. The data show about 85,000 distinct CDR3 sequences, about 14% seen once. With V trimmed by 5 bases and J by 8 bases, 14 bases remained unmatched. Germline V lookup: CDR1 SGHVS, CDR2 FQNEAQ. CDR3 length: 16 amino acids. This clonotype appeared a few times. The V and J genes are TRBV7-8 and TRBJ2-1, with TRBD2 matching over 8 bases. The sequenced sample was CD8+ T cells not binding an NS4B(214-222) dextramer, sorted from PBMCs, obtained approximately 20 days after the first yellow fever vaccination. The receptor comes from a man between 18 and 29 years old who received the YFV17D yellow fever vaccine. CDR3 amino acids: CASSPPTAGGPDEQFF. CDR3 DNA: TGTGCCAGCAGCCCCCCTACGGCGGGGGGCCCGGATGAGCAGTTCTTC.